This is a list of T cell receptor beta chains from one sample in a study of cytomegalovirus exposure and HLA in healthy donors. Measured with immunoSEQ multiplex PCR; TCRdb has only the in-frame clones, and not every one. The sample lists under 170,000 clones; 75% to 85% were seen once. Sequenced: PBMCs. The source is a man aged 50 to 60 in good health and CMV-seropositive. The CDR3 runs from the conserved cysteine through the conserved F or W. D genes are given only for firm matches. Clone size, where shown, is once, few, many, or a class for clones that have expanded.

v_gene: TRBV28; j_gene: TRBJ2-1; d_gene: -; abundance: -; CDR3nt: TGTGCCAGCAGTGACATAGTGAGTGAGCAGTTCTTC; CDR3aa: CASSDIVSEQFF
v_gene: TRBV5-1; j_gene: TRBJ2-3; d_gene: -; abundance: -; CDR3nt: TGCGCCAGCAGCTTGGACGGGAGCACAGATACGCAGTATTTT; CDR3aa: CASSLDGSTDTQYF
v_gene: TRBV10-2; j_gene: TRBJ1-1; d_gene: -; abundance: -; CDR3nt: TGCGCCAGCAGTGAGCCACAGCTACTCGGAGCTTTCTTT; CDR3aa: CASSEPQLLGAFF
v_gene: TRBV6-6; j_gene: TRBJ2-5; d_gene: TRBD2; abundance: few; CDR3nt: TGTGCCAGCAGGTTAGCGGGAGGAGCAGAGACCCAGTACTTC; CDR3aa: CASRLAGGAETQYF
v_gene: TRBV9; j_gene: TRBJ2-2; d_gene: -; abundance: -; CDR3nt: TGTGCCAGCAGCCTCGCGGGCACCGGGGAGCTGTTTTTT; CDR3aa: CASSLAGTGELFF
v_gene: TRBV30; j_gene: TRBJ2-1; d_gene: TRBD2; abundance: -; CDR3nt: TGTGCCTGGGACCGGGGACTAGCGGGAGGGGGCCCCTACAATGAGCAGTTCTTC; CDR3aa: CAWDRGLAGGGPYNEQFF
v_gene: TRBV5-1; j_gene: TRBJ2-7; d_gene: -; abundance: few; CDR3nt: TGCGCCAGCAGCTCGGGGAGCGGCTACGAGCAGTACTTC; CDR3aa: CASSSGSGYEQYF
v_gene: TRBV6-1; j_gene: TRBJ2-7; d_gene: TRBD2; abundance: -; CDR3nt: TGTGCCAGCAGCCGACTAGCGGGAGTCCACGAGCAGTACTTC; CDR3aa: CASSRLAGVHEQYF
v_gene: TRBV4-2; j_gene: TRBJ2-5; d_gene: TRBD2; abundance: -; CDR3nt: TGTGCCAGCAGCCCCAAACTAGCGGGAGGGCCCTCGGAGACCCAGTACTTC; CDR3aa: CASSPKLAGGPSETQYF
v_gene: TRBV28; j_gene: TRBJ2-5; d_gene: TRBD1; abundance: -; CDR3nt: TGTGCCAGCAGTTTATATCCTGACAGGGAAGAGACCCAGTACTTC; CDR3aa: CASSLYPDREETQYF
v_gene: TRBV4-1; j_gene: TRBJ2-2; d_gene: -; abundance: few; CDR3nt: TGCGCCAGCAGCACCTTTGGACAGTTTGGGGTCGGGGAGCTGTTTTTT; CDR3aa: CASSTFGQFGVGELFF
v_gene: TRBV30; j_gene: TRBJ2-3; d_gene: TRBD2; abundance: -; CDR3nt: TGTGCCTGGAGTGTACTCGTAGAACTAGCGGGAGTTACAGATACGCAGTATTTT; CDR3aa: CAWSVLVELAGVTDTQYF
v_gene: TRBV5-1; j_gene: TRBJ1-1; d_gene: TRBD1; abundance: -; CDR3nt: TGCGCCAGCAGCACTTGGACAGGGGGTCCCACTGAAGCTTTCTTT; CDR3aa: CASSTWTGGPTEAFF
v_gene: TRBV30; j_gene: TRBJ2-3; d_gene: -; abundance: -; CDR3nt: TGTGCCTGGAGTGTACTAGCACCGCAGTATTTT; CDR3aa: CAWSVLAPQYF
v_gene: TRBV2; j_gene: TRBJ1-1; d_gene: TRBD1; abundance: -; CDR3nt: TGTGCCAGCAACCGGGACAGGGGGCCTGAAGCTTTCTTT; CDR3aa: CASNRDRGPEAFF
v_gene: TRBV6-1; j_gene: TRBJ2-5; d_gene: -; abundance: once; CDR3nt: TGTGCCAGCAGTGAATCGACTTACCCCCAAGAGACCCAGTACTTC; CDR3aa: CASSESTYPQETQYF
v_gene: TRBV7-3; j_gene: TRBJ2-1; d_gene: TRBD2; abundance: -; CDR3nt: TGTGCCAGCAGCTTATTAGCGGGAGTGTCCTACAATGAGCAGTTCTTC; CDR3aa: CASSLLAGVSYNEQFF
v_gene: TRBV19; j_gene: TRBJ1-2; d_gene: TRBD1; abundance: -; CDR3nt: TGTGCCAGTAGTACCGGACAGGAGAACTATGGCTACACCTTC; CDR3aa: CASSTGQENYGYTF
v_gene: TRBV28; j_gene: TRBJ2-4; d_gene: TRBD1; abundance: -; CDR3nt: TGTGCCAGCAGTTCCGACAGGGCCGCCAAAAACATTCAGTACTTC; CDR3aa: CASSSDRAAKNIQYF
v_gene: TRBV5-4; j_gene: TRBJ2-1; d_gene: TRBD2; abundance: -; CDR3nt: TGTGCCAGCAGCGGGGCTAGCGGAGGGTACAATGAGCAGTTCTTC; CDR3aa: CASSGASGGYNEQFF
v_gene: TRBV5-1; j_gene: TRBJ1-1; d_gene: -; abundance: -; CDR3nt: TGCGCCAGCGGTTCGCCCGGGGGGCCCGCTTTCTTT; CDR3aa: CASGSPGGPAFF
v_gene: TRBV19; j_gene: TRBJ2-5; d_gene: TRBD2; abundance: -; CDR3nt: TGTGCCAGTAGTATAGGGCTAGCGGGAGGGCTCCAAGAGACCCAGTACTTC; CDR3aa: CASSIGLAGGLQETQYF
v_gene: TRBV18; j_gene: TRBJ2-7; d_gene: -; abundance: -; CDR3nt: TGTGCCAGCTCACTTCAGGGTATATACGAGCAGTACTTC; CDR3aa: CASSLQGIYEQYF
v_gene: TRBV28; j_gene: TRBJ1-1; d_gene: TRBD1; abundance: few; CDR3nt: TGTGCCAGCAGTCCTCCCAGGGGGACTGAAGCTTTCTTT; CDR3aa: CASSPPRGTEAFF
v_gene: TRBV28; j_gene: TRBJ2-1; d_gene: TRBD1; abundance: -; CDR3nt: TGTGCCAGCAGTTTATATCGGACAGGGGTATACAATGAGCAGTTCTTC; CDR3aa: CASSLYRTGVYNEQFF
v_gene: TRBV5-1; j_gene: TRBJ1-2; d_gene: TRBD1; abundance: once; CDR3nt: TGCGCCAGCAGCTGGGGGACAGGGGGCAACTATGGCTACACCTTC; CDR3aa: CASSWGTGGNYGYTF
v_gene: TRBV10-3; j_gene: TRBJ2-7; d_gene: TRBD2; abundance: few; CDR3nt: TGTGCCATCAGTGCGGTAGCGGGACGCTCCTACGAGCAGTACTTC; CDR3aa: CAISAVAGRSYEQYF
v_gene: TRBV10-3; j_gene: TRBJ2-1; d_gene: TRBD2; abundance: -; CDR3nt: TGTGCCATCAGTGGGACTAGCGGGAGGGCCCCCAATGAGCAGTTCTTC; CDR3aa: CAISGTSGRAPNEQFF
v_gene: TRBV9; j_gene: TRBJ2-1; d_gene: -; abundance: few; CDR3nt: TGTGCCAGCAGCGTATCGACCCACGGGGTCGAGCAGTTCTTC; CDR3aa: CASSVSTHGVEQFF
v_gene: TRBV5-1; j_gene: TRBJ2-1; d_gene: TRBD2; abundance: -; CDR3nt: TGCGCCAGCAGCTTATCATCTAGCGGGACTATGACCGACAATGAGCAGTTCTTC; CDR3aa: CASSLSSSGTMTDNEQFF
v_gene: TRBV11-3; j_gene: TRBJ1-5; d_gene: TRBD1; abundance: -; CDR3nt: TGTGCCAGCAGCGCGGGGGGGGGTTCGACAGGGGTTCAGCCCCAGCATTTT; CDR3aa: CASSAGGGSTGVQPQHF
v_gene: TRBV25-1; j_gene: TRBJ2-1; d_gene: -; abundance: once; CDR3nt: TGTGCCAGCAGTGAACTGAAAGGAGGGGGCACCTACAATGAGCAGTTCTTC; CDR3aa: CASSELKGGGTYNEQFF
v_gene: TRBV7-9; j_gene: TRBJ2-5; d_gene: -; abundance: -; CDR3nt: TGTGCCAGCGGATCCAACGAGGCAGCCTCCCGGGAGACCCAGTACTTC; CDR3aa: CASGSNEAASRETQYF
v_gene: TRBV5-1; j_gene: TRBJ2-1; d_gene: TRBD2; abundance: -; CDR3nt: TGCGCCAGCAGCCTGGAGTTGGCGGGAGGCCGGGAGTTCTTC; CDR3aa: CASSLELAGGREFF
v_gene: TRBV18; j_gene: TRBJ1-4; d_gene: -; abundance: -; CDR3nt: TGTGCCAGCTCACCACGGTCAGGGTCCAATGAAAAACTGTTTTTT; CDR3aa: CASSPRSGSNEKLFF
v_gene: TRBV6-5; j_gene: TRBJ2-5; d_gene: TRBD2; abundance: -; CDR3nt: TGTGCCAGCAGACTGACTAGCGCACAAGAGACCCAGTACTTC; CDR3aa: CASRLTSAQETQYF
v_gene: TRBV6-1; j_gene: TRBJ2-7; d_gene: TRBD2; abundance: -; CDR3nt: TGTGCCAGCAGACCGGTTGCGGGAGTGGGGTACGAGCAGTACTTC; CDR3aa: CASRPVAGVGYEQYF
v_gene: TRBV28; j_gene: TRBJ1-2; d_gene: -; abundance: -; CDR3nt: TGTGCCAGCAGCAGTCGGAGGGCATATATGCATGGCTACACCTTC; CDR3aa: CASSSRRAYMHGYTF
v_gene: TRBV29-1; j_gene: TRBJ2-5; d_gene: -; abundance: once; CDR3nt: TGCAGCGTTGAAAGTTCCAAAGGCGGGGAGCAGTACTTC; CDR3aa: CSVESSKGGEQYF
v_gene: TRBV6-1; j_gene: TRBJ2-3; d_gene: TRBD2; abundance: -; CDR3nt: TGTGCCAGCAGTGAAGCGCTCCGAGGAGCGGGAGGCACAGATACGCAGTATTTT; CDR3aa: CASSEALRGAGGTDTQYF
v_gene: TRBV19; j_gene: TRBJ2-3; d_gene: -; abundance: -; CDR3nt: TGTGCCAGTAGCCCAACTACCGCAGATACGCAGTATTTT; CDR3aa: CASSPTTADTQYF
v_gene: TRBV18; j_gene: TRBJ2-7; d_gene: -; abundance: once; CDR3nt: TGTGCCAGCTCACCAGACAGGTTGACCTACGAGCAGTACTTC; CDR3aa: CASSPDRLTYEQYF
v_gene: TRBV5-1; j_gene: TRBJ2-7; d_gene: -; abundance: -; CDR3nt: TGCGCCAGCAGCGCTACAGGGGAGCAGTACTTC; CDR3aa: CASSATGEQYF
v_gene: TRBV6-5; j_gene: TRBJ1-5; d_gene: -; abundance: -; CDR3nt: TGTGCCAGCAGTTACGACAGAAATAGCAATCAGCCCCAGCATTTT; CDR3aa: CASSYDRNSNQPQHF
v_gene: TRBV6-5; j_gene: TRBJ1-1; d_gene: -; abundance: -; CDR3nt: TGTGCCAGCAGCCTAGGGGGAGGGATGAACACTGAAGCTTTCTTT; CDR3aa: CASSLGGGMNTEAFF
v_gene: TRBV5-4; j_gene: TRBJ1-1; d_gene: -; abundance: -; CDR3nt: TGTGCCAGCAGCTATGACAGAAACACTGAAGCTTTCTTT; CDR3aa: CASSYDRNTEAFF
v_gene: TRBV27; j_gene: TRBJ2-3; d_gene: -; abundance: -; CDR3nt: TGTGCCAGCAGTGTACCGGCACAGGGAACAGATACGCAGTATTTT; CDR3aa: CASSVPAQGTDTQYF